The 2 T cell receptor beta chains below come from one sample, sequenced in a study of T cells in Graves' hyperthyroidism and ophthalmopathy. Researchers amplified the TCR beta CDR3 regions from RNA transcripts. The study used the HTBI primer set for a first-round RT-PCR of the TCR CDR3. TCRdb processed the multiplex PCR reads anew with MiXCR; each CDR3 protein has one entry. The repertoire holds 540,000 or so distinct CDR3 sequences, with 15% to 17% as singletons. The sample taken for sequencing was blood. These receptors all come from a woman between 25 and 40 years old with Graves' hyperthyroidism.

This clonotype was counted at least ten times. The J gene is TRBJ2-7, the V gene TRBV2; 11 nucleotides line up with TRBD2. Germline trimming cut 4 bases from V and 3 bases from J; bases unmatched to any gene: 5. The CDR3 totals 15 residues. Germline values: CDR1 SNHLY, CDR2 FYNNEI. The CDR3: CASSAGGLAVYEQYF. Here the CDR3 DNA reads TGTGCCAGCAGTGCCGGGGGACTAGCGGTCTACGAGCAGTACTTC.

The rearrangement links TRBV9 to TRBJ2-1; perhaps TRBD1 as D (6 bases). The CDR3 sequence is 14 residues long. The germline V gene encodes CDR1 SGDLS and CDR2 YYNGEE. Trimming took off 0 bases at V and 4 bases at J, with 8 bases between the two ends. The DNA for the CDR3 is TGTGCCAGCAGCGTAGCAGGGGAGTACAATGAGCAGTTCTTC. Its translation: CASSVAGEYNEQFF.